Listed below are T cell receptor beta chains from one sample, sequenced in a study of OX40 agonist ivuxolimab in advanced cancers. Clones were sequenced by immunoSEQ multiplex PCR, and TCRdb holds only the in-frame ones, with some missing. The data show around 10,000 clones, roughly nine tenths seen once. The material sequenced was CD4+ or CD8+ T cells sorted from blood, taken in a trial of the OX40 agonist ivuxolimab. All receptors come from an adult with an advanced solid tumor such as melanoma, head and neck, liver or kidney cancer. Each CDR3 is given with its conserved first and last residue. Each record gives: J gene, V gene, D gene, clone size, CDR3 DNA, CDR3 protein. D genes are given only for firm matches. Not all rows give a size; the values are once, few, many and, for expanded clones, a class.

J: TRBJ2-7
V: TRBV2
D: .
size: .
DNA: TGTGCCAGCAGTGTGGGGGGAACCTACGAGCAGTACTTC
CDR3: CASSVGGTYEQYF

J: TRBJ2-2
V: TRBV19
D: .
size: .
DNA: TGTGCCAGTAGTATTGCCGGACCACCCGGGGAGCTGTTTTTT
CDR3: CASSIAGPPGELFF

J: TRBJ2-3
V: TRBV6-6
D: .
size: .
DNA: TGTGCCAGCAGTTATCTACAGAACACAGATACGCAGTATTTT
CDR3: CASSYLQNTDTQYF

J: TRBJ2-2
V: TRBV19
D: TRBD2
size: .
DNA: TGTGCCAGTACCATAGGGACTAGCGGGACCGGGGAGCTGTTTTTT
CDR3: CASTIGTSGTGELFF

J: TRBJ1-2
V: TRBV4-1
D: .
size: .
DNA: TGCGCCAGCAGCCAAGTCCAGGGAGGGGATGGCTACACCTTC
CDR3: CASSQVQGGDGYTF

J: TRBJ2-7
V: TRBV27
D: TRBD2
size: .
DNA: TGTGCCAGCAGTAGCGGAACAAGCGGGGGGCCGCCCTACGAGCAGTACTTC
CDR3: CASSSGTSGGPPYEQYF

J: TRBJ1-1
V: TRBV27
D: .
size: .
DNA: TGTGCCAGCAGTCTCGGACTGTTGAGTGAAGCTTTCTTT
CDR3: CASSLGLLSEAFF

J: TRBJ2-7
V: TRBV7-9
D: .
size: .
DNA: TGTGCCAGCAGCTTCCCTGCTTCCTACGAGCAGTACTTC
CDR3: CASSFPASYEQYF

J: TRBJ2-5
V: TRBV19
D: TRBD2
size: .
DNA: TGTGCCAGTAGTATAGCGGGGGGGGATCAGACCCAGTACTTC
CDR3: CASSIAGGDQTQYF

J: TRBJ2-7
V: TRBV5-6
D: TRBD2
size: .
DNA: TGTGCCAGCAGCTTGGCGGGGGGGGGCTACGAGCAGTACTTC
CDR3: CASSLAGGGYEQYF

J: TRBJ1-3
V: TRBV19
D: .
size: .
DNA: TGTGCCAGTAGCCGAATCTCTGGAAACACCATATATTTT
CDR3: CASSRISGNTIYF

J: TRBJ2-3
V: TRBV4-2
D: .
size: .
DNA: TGTGCCAGCAGACTCACCACAACAGATACGCAGTATTTT
CDR3: CASRLTTTDTQYF

J: TRBJ1-3
V: TRBV6-1
D: .
size: .
DNA: TGTGCCAGCAGTGAAGGGTTAGGATGGGGGCTAGGTGGAAACACCATATATTTT
CDR3: CASSEGLGWGLGGNTIYF

J: TRBJ2-1
V: TRBV9
D: .
size: .
DNA: TGTGCCAGCAGCTTCTCAACTGGGACTCATGAGCAGTTCTTC
CDR3: CASSFSTGTHEQFF

J: TRBJ1-1
V: TRBV9
D: .
size: .
DNA: TGTGCCAGCAGCGTAGCAGTATCTGAACCTGAAGCTTTCTTT
CDR3: CASSVAVSEPEAFF

J: TRBJ1-1
V: TRBV27
D: .
size: .
DNA: TGTGCCAGCAGTAAATGGGGGGGAATGAACACTGAAGCTTTCTTT
CDR3: CASSKWGGMNTEAFF

J: TRBJ1-4
V: TRBV19
D: .
size: .
DNA: TGTGCCAGTAGTATAGGAGGGTCAACTAATGAAAAACTGTTTTTT
CDR3: CASSIGGSTNEKLFF

J: TRBJ1-6
V: TRBV27
D: TRBD1
size: .
DNA: TGTGCCAGCGGGGGGACAGGACTTACAGGCCTTGGATCACCCCTCCACTTT
CDR3: CASGGTGLTGLGSPLHF

J: TRBJ1-2
V: TRBV14
D: .
size: .
DNA: TGTGCCAGCAGCCCCCGACAGAACTATGGCTACACCTTC
CDR3: CASSPRQNYGYTF

J: TRBJ1-2
V: TRBV7-2
D: .
size: .
DNA: TGTGCCAGCAGCCACGTGGTGGTGGATGGCTACACCTTC
CDR3: CASSHVVVDGYTF

J: TRBJ2-7
V: TRBV6-9
D: TRBD1
size: once
DNA: TGTGCCAGCAGTTACTGGACAGGGCAAGAGCAGTACTTC
CDR3: CASSYWTGQEQYF

J: TRBJ2-5
V: TRBV6-5
D: .
size: .
DNA: TGTGCCAGCAGTTATTACCAAGGAGCCCAGGAGACCCAGTACTTC
CDR3: CASSYYQGAQETQYF

J: TRBJ2-2
V: TRBV29-1
D: .
size: .
DNA: TGCAGCGTTGTGTCCGCGGCAACGAACACCGGGGAGCTGTTTTTT
CDR3: CSVVSAATNTGELFF

J: TRBJ2-2
V: TRBV19
D: .
size: .
DNA: TGTGCCAGTAGTATAGCCCCAACAGTCACCGGGGAGCTGTTTTTT
CDR3: CASSIAPTVTGELFF

J: TRBJ2-1
V: TRBV10-2
D: .
size: .
DNA: TGCGCCAGCAGTGAGTCTGGGGCGTTCTACAATGAGCAGTTCTTC
CDR3: CASSESGAFYNEQFF

J: TRBJ2-2
V: TRBV11-2
D: .
size: few
DNA: TGTGCCAGCAGCCCCCAAAGCGGGGAGCTGTTTTTT
CDR3: CASSPQSGELFF

J: TRBJ1-2
V: TRBV29-1
D: TRBD1
size: few
DNA: TGCAGCGGTCTGACAGGGGTGAGGTATGGCTACACCTTC
CDR3: CSGLTGVRYGYTF

J: TRBJ2-7
V: TRBV5-1
D: .
size: once
DNA: TGCGCCAGCAGTTCAGGCTACGAGCAGTACTTC
CDR3: CASSSGYEQYF

J: TRBJ1-2
V: TRBV27
D: TRBD1
size: .
DNA: TGTGCCAGCAAGAGGACAGGGGATCATTTTGTGTCTGGCTACACCTTC
CDR3: CASKRTGDHFVSGYTF

J: TRBJ2-3
V: TRBV4-1
D: .
size: .
DNA: TGCGCCAGCAGCCAAGATCGCGGCACAGATACGCAGTATTTT
CDR3: CASSQDRGTDTQYF

J: TRBJ1-1
V: TRBV11-2
D: TRBD1
size: .
DNA: TGTGCCAGCAGCTTAGCTCAGACAGGGGGGACTGAAGCTTTCTTT
CDR3: CASSLAQTGGTEAFF